This T cell receptor (beta chain) was identified in a study of T-cell reconstitution after alpha-beta-depleted transplantation in children. A remark on this clonotype: What it binds is unknown.

Molecular barcoding with unique molecular identifiers was used for the TCRbeta library. Using its own MiXCR run on the PCR reads, TCRdb lists one record per CDR3 protein. The data contain 580,000 or so distinct CDR3 sequences, approximately 22% of them singletons. Study results and limitations: Reportedly, only several hundred clones from non-depleted graft cells drove alpha-beta T-cell counts at about two months. Surviving recipient T cells and thymic progenitors accounted for the high day-60 TCRbeta diversity observed in some patients. A year had passed since transplant, and T-cell counts and diversity by then came mostly from newly produced T cells.

This CDR3 contains 15 residues. Germline lookup yields CDR1 DFQATT and CDR2 SNEGSKA (reference sequence). The trim removed 5 bases at V and 0 bases at J, leaving 9 bases unmatched. The clonotype was recovered from a boy in the first two years of life who had a stem cell transplant for acute myeloid leukemia, so the T cells may come from the graft donor. Material: PBMCs, mostly from graft donor cells, obtained 360 days after TCRalphabeta/CD19-depleted stem cell transplant. The J gene is TRBJ1-1, the V gene TRBV20-1; 7 bases line up with TRBD1. The CDR3 protein is CSAGLPGQLNTEAFF. The CDR3 coding sequence is TGCAGTGCTGGACTCCCGGGACAGCTGAACACTGAAGCTTTCTTT.